The present TCR beta chain was sequenced within a study of blood T cells in healthy people across ages. Findings and caveats of the study: Expanded clonotype changes were possibly confounded by unknown donor CMV status.

This clonotype was observed many times. No antigen is known for it. Through a sample-barcoded 5' primer and a J-beta primer mix, a second PCR was run for roughly 7 to 11 cycles. Every individual sample yielded 2.5 million or more paired-end reads (each containing CDR3). TCRdb fed the 5' RACE reads into MiXCR, producing one record per CDR3 protein. The sample includes fewer than 2,000,000 distinct CDR3 sequences, 39% of them seen just once. The V gene end was trimmed by 2 bases and the J gene end by 5 bases; junction bases not matched to a gene: 9. The CDR3 has 15 residues. Germline V gene lookup returns CDR1 DFQATT and CDR2 SNEGSKA (reference sequence). The donors, healthy Caucasians from Russia, were aged about 6 to 95. Isolation of PBMCs gave at least 6 million cells per sample.

Sample: blood. The rearrangement links TRBV20-1 to TRBJ2-5, with TRBD2 identical over 9 bases. The TCR was taken from a human donor in good health. CDR3 residues: CSARRASGDGETQYF. CDR3 sequence (DNA): TGCAGTGCTAGAAGAGCTAGCGGGGATGGGGAGACCCAGTACTTC.